The 30 T cell receptor beta chains below were found in one sample sequenced in a study of cytomegalovirus exposure and HLA in healthy donors. The PCR used 60 Vbeta and 13 Jbeta primers. TCRdb keeps only in-frame clones here, not all; method: immunoSEQ multiplex PCR. The profile shows 70,000 to 90,000 clones, just under 75% of them singletons. Sample: PBMCs. These receptor sequences come from a man aged 55 to 70 in good health and CMV-seronegative.

Points on this clone: The sample holds other DNA sequences that translate to the same CDR3. V is TRBV6-6 and J is TRBJ1-2, with 9 bases fitting TRBD1. CDR3 length: 14 residues. Per germline, CDR1 MNHNY and CDR2 SVGAGI (reference sequence). J gave up 4 bases and V 5 bases, and 5 bases lay outside the gene matches. CDR3 residues: CASSPGQGTYGYTF. The DNA for the CDR3 is TGTGCCAGCAGTCCGGGACAGGGAACCTATGGCTACACCTTC.

The V gene is TRBV2, the J gene TRBJ1-2; 10 bases map to TRBD1. CDR1 SNHLY and CDR2 FYNNEI come from the germline V gene. J lost 2 bases, V lost 4 bases, and 1 base had no gene match. The CDR3 is 14 amino acids. CDR3 loop: CASSGTGGNYGYTF. The CDR3 bases are TGTGCCAGCAGTGGGACAGGGGGAAACTATGGCTACACCTTC.

The DNA of the CDR3 is TGTGCCAGCGGTGGGGCGGATACGCAGTATTTT. Translation: CASGGADTQYF. The chain couples TRBV9 to TRBJ2-3; D may be TRBD1 (5 bases). CDR1 and CDR2 from the germline V gene are SGDLS and YYNGEE. The length of the CDR3 is 11 residues. V was trimmed by 7 bases and J by 6 bases, leaving 9 bases between them.

The chain has TRBV5-1 and TRBJ2-5, with 7 bases fitting TRBD1. Losses at the gene ends were 4 bases for V and 2 bases for J; bases not matched to a gene: 2. Germline lookup yields CDR1 SGHRS and CDR2 YFSETQ. There are 13 residues in the CDR3. The CDR3 reads CASSPGQQETQYF. DNA for the CDR3: TGCGCCAGCAGCCCGGGACAGCAAGAGACCCAGTACTTC.

This clone was recorded a few times. The chain couples TRBV6-5 to TRBJ2-2; 7 bases agree with TRBD1. The CDR3 contains 14 residues. Per the germline V gene, CDR1 is MNHEY and CDR2 is SVGAGI. Losses at the gene ends were 5 bases for V and 4 bases for J; bases not matched to a gene: 4. CDR3 region: CASSETGATGELFF. The DNA for the CDR3 is TGTGCCAGCAGTGAAACAGGGGCCACCGGGGAGCTGTTTTTT.

The V gene is TRBV7-9, the J gene TRBJ1-2; TRBD1 is a possible D gene (5 bases). The CDR3 loop spans 13 amino acids. Trimming cost V 5 bases and J 3 bases, with 10 bases left between them. Germline values: CDR1 SEHNR, CDR2 FQNEAQ (reference sequence). The CDR3 protein is CASSVTGDYGYTF. As DNA, the CDR3 is TGTGCCAGCAGCGTTACAGGAGACTATGGCTACACCTTC.

The rearrangement links TRBV7-9 to TRBJ2-7; weak D call: TRBD2 (5 bases). The CDR3 runs to 15 residues. Per germline, CDR1 SEHNR and CDR2 FQNEAQ (reference sequence). The V and J ends lost 4 bases and 4 bases respectively, with 17 bases between them. CDR3 sequence: CASSSRTYPKYEQYF. The CDR3 DNA sequence: TGTGCCAGCAGCTCCAGGACTTACCCAAAATACGAGCAGTACTTC. The full variable domain, rest sourced from reference TRBV7-9 and TRBJ2-7, is DTGVSQNPRHKITKRGQNVTFRCDPISEHNRLYWYRQTLGQGPEFLTYFQNEAQLEKSRLLSDRFSAERPKGSFSTLEIQRTEQGDSAMYLCASSSRTYPKYEQYFGPGTRLTVT.

This chain links TRBV11-2 with TRBJ2-1, with 11 bases that match TRBD2. J was trimmed by 3 bases and V by 5 bases; bases with no gene match: 3. This CDR3 has 15 amino acids. CDR1 and CDR2 (germline): SGHAT, FQNNGV. The DNA for the CDR3 is TGTGCCAGCAGCGCGGGGACTAGCGGCTACAATGAGCAGTTCTTC. It encodes CASSAGTSGYNEQFF.

This clone is a singleton in its sample. The chain uses TRBV6-5 and TRBJ1-1; no firm D call. The CDR3 consists of 14 residues. Germline V gene lookup returns CDR1 MNHEY and CDR2 SVGAGI. Deletions cut 6 bases from V and 0 bases from J, with 11 bases between. The CDR3 loop reads CASRPETVNTEAFF. DNA for the CDR3: TGTGCCAGCAGGCCCGAAACAGTGAACACTGAAGCTTTCTTT.

This clone was detected many times. This chain's CDR3 is CASSDGRGNQPQHF. The CDR3 nucleotides read TGCGCCAGCAGTGACGGGCGGGGGAATCAGCCCCAGCATTTT. The gene calls are TRBV10-2 and TRBJ1-5; tentative D call: TRBD1 (5 bases). V lost 3 bases and J 4 bases, leaving 10 bases between the germline ends. This CDR3 comprises 14 residues. Looked up from germline, CDR1 is WSHSY and CDR2 is SAAADI.

This clone came up a few times. The rearrangement joins TRBV6-6 to TRBJ1-1; 7 nucleotides match TRBD1. Germline CDR1 reads MNHNY; CDR2 reads SVGAGI (reference sequence). V gave up 6 bases and J gave up 1 base; unmatched junction bases: 11. CDR3 size: 16 residues. CDR3 nucleotides: TGTGCCAGCAGCCCCCTTAACCACAGGGGGAACACTGAAGCTTTCTTT. Translated: CASSPLNHRGNTEAFF.

This chain uses TRBV7-8 with TRBJ1-1; maybe TRBD1 (5 bases). Trimming pared 7 bases from V and 0 bases from J, leaving 12 bases between. The CDR3 contains 14 residues. Germline lookup yields CDR1 SGHVS and CDR2 FQNEAQ. The CDR3 protein is CASTIDRMNTEAFF. CDR3 coding DNA: TGTGCCAGCACCATCGACAGAATGAACACTGAAGCTTTCTTT. Full variable domain (missing parts from reference TRBV7-8 and TRBJ1-1): GAGVSQSPRYKVAKRGQDVALRCDPISGHVSLFWYQQALGQGPEFLTYFQNEAQLDKSGLPSDRFFAERPEGSVSTLKIQRTQQEDSAVYLCASTIDRMNTEAFFGQGTRLTVV.

The chain combines TRBV18 with TRBJ2-3; tentative D call: TRBD2 (7 bases). Germline V gene lookup returns CDR1 KGHSH and CDR2 LQKENI. The CDR3 runs 15 residues. V was clipped by 6 bases and J by 3 bases, with 16 bases between them. CDR3 DNA: TGTGCCAGCTCTCCTGACGGGGGGCGGACAGATACGCAGTATTTT. Protein sequence: CASSPDGGRTDTQYF.

The chain recombines TRBV5-1 with TRBJ1-6; unclear D gene. V gave up 4 bases and J gave up 5 bases, with 10 bases separating them. There are 14 residues in the CDR3. CDR1 SGHRS and CDR2 YFSETQ come from the germline V gene. CDR3 bases: TGCGCCAGCAGCCGACAATTAGATAATTCACCCCTCCACTTT. Translated, it gives CASSRQLDNSPLHF.

As regards this clone: One junction end does not reproduce the germline sequence, and a read error may be involved. The chain combines TRBV7-9 with TRBJ2-7; 7 nucleotides line up with TRBD2. In germline, CDR1 is SEHNR, CDR2 FQNEAQ (reference sequence). This CDR3 has 16 amino acids. The CDR3 is CSSSSLGREGSYEQYF. The CDR3 DNA follows: TGTTCCAGCAGCTCACTGGGCAGGGAGGGGTCCTACGAGCAGTACTTC.

The genes are TRBV19 and TRBJ1-1, with D possibly TRBD1 on 5 matching bases. The CDR3 is made up of 13 amino acids. Trimming pared 5 bases from V and 6 bases from J, leaving 13 bases between. Germline CDR1 is LNHDA and CDR2 is SQIVND (reference sequence). The CDR3 spells CASSPQGSAEAFF. The CDR3 nucleotides are TGTGCCAGTAGTCCTCAGGGATCGGCTGAAGCTTTCTTT.

This clone was seen only once. V is TRBV7-8 and J is TRBJ1-1; TRBD1 might be the D (5 bases). The CDR3 sequence is 14 residues long. V was clipped by 2 bases and J by 1 base, with 8 bases between them. Looked up from germline, CDR1 is SGHVS and CDR2 is FQNEAQ. The CDR3 spells CASSLLQENTEAFF. The CDR3 coding sequence is TGTGCCAGCAGCTTACTACAGGAGAACACTGAAGCTTTCTTT.

The sample holds one count of this clone. The V gene is TRBV6-5, the J gene TRBJ2-7; 9 bases agree with TRBD1. Unmatched junction bases numbered 5, after V lost 0 bases and J lost 2 bases. This CDR3 has 16 amino acids. In germline, CDR1 is MNHEY, CDR2 SVGAGI. The CDR3 protein is CASSYSGGTGTYEQYF. The CDR3 nucleotides read TGTGCCAGCAGTTACTCGGGTGGGACAGGGACCTACGAGCAGTACTTC.

The chain is built from TRBV19 and TRBJ1-1; D gene ambiguous. Germline V lookup: CDR1 LNHDA, CDR2 SQIVND (reference sequence). V lost 5 bases to trimming and J lost 5 bases, with 12 bases between them. This CDR3 comprises 13 residues. The chain's CDR3 is CASSSTFGTEAFF. For the CDR3, the DNA is TGTGCCAGTAGTTCGACCTTCGGGACTGAAGCTTTCTTT.

The rearrangement links TRBV4-1 to TRBJ2-7; weak D call: TRBD1 (6 bases). CDR3 size: 16 residues. V shed 1 base and J shed 6 bases, with 19 bases lying between them. CDR1 and CDR2 from the germline V gene are MGHRA and YSYEKL. This CDR3 reads CASSQASGWDNVEQYF. The DNA for the CDR3 is TGCGCCAGCAGCCAAGCTTCGGGTTGGGACAATGTCGAGCAGTACTTC.

The chain links TRBV6-4 to TRBJ2-2, with TRBD2 matching over 10 bases. This CDR3 region has 14 residues. Unmatched junction bases numbered 4, after V lost 6 bases and J lost 6 bases. Germline-derived CDR1 and CDR2 are MRHNA and SNTAGT. This CDR3 is CASREGLAPGELFF. The CDR3 DNA sequence: TGTGCCAGCAGAGAGGGACTAGCGCCCGGGGAGCTGTTTTTT.

The chain uses TRBV6-5 and TRBJ2-3; perhaps TRBD1 as D (5 bases). Germline lookup yields CDR1 MNHEY and CDR2 SVGAGI. The ends were cut back, 2 bases at V and 4 bases at J, with 16 bases in the middle. The CDR3 spans 16 residues. CDR3 loop: CASSYPPSCRADTQYF. The CDR3 region has the DNA TGTGCCAGCAGTTACCCCCCCTCCTGCAGGGCAGATACGCAGTATTTT.

This clone was observed a single time. V gene TRBV1 combines with J gene TRBJ2-3; TRBD1, the table's D call, was not compared with the DNA. TRBV1 is a pseudogene. The CDR3 is made up of 17 amino acids. CDR3 nucleotides: TGCACCAGCAGCCAAGAAGGTACAGACCTCTTCACAGATACGCAGTATTTT. Translated: CTSSQEGTDLFTDTQYF.

V and J are TRBV19 and TRBJ2-2; a possible D gene is TRBD2 (6 bases). The CDR3 sequence is 15 residues long. V lost 3 bases to trimming and J lost 5 bases, with 13 bases between them. Per germline, CDR1 LNHDA and CDR2 SQIVND (reference sequence). The CDR3 coding sequence is TGTGCCAGTAGTATCGGTGGGGCGGGGACCGGGGAGCTGTTTTTT. Translating it yields CASSIGGAGTGELFF.

This clone was seen only once. The chain uses TRBV9 and TRBJ1-2, with TRBD1 matching over 10 bases. Looked up from germline, CDR1 is SGDLS and CDR2 is YYNGEE. CDR3 size: 20 residues. V dropped 3 bases and J dropped 3; count of bases not matched to a gene: 20. The DNA for the CDR3 is TGTGCCAGCAGCGCCCACCTCACTGGGACAGGGGAGTCTATTCACTATGGCTACACCTTC. It yields the protein CASSAHLTGTGESIHYGYTF.

This sequence joins TRBV6-6 and TRBJ2-5, with D possibly TRBD2 on 5 matching bases. From germline, CDR1 is MNHNY and CDR2 SVGAGI (reference sequence). With 2 bases removed from V and 0 bases from J, the gap between germline ends came to 13 bases. The CDR3 totals 16 residues. CDR3 sequence: CASSYGGGQYQETQYF. For the CDR3, the DNA is TGTGCCAGCAGTTACGGCGGCGGGCAGTACCAAGAGACCCAGTACTTC.

CDR3 protein: CATLTGDSPLHF. CDR3 sequence (DNA): TGTGCCACCTTGACAGGGGACTCACCCCTCCACTTT. The rearrangement links TRBV6-1 to TRBJ1-6, with 8 bases lining up with TRBD1. V dropped 10 bases and J dropped 10; count of bases not matched to a gene: 6. This CDR3 has 12 residues. The germline gives CDR1 MNHNS, CDR2 SASEGT.

The chain links TRBV19 to TRBJ1-1; 8 bases align to TRBD1. The ends lost 6 bases at V and 6 bases at J; junction bases unmatched: 12. The CDR3 extends over 15 amino acids. The V gene's germline CDR1 is LNHDA and CDR2 SQIVND (reference sequence). CDR3 sequence reads: CASSLMDRVLSEAFF. The CDR3 region has the DNA TGTGCCAGTAGCCTAATGGACAGGGTCCTTTCTGAAGCTTTCTTT. The full variable domain, its missing parts supplied by reference TRBV19 and TRBJ1-1, is DGGITQSPKYLFRKEGQNVTLSCEQNLNHDAMYWYRQDPGQGLRLIYYSQIVNDFQKGDIAEGYSVSREKKESFPLTVTSAQKNPTAFYLCASSLMDRVLSEAFFGQGTRLTVV.

This chain joins TRBV11-2 and TRBJ2-5; 7 nucleotides match TRBD1. The CDR3 length is 14 residues. The trim removed 5 bases at V and 4 bases at J, leaving 7 bases unmatched. Per germline, CDR1 SGHAT and CDR2 FQNNGV. The chain's CDR3 is CASSPPTGLETQYF. The CDR3 DNA reads TGTGCCAGCAGCCCACCGACAGGGTTAGAGACCCAGTACTTC.

The gene calls are TRBV9 and TRBJ2-1; 9 bases are shared with TRBD1. Trimming cost V 2 bases and J 7 bases; bases outside gene matches: 7. The CDR3 loop spans 15 amino acids. The germline gives CDR1 SGDLS, CDR2 YYNGEE. The CDR3 sequence: CASSVGQGKGNEQFF. The CDR3 DNA is TGTGCCAGCAGCGTGGGACAGGGTAAGGGAAATGAGCAGTTCTTC.